This TCR beta chain stems from a study of blood T cell repertoires in COVID-19. Study summary: There were acute and convalescent COVID-19 samples, and they came from the United States, Italy and Spain.

Per the original data handling: Estimated nucleated cell counts came from reference gene primer amplification. The assay was immunoSEQ multiplex PCR, and TCRdb's table has in-frame clones only and misses some. That table furnishes V, J and clone size, whereas the DNA furnished D and trimming. The sample carries 40,000 or so clones, roughly 87% recorded once. Seattle-derived patients entered the study during active infection and were followed longitudinally. This CDR3 spans 12 amino acids. V lost 2 bases, J lost 4 bases, and 5 bases lay in between. The rearrangement joins TRBV5-7 to TRBJ2-3; D remains ambiguous. TRBV5-7 is given ORF status, its function remaining uncertain. The receptor comes from a man aged 55 to 70 with COVID-19, enrolled during active disease. The sample taken for sequencing was peripheral blood. The CDR3 sequence: CASSFTADTQYF. CDR3 nucleotides: TGTGCCAGCAGCTTCACGGCAGATACGCAGTATTTT.